The 28 T cell receptor beta chains given below trace back to one sample, sequenced in a study of beta chain features in type 1 diabetes. What was sequenced were expressed TCRB transcripts, since all of the isolated RNA had been reverse transcribed. Some clones are missing from TCRdb's copy, which holds only in-frame ones; the method was immunoSEQ multiplex PCR. The repertoire holds 150,000 to 160,000 clones, with around 10% as singletons. What was sequenced was central memory CD4+ T cells from blood. The receptor source for this set is a man younger than 35 in good health.

This sequence joins TRBV18 and TRBJ2-3; 7 positions match TRBD2. Germline V gene lookup returns CDR1 KGHSH and CDR2 LQKENI. The V gene end was trimmed by 6 bases and the J gene end by 2 bases; junction bases not matched to a gene: 8. CDR3 length: 15 residues. The CDR3 DNA reads TGTGCCAGCTCCCGTGAGCGGGGCAACACAGATACGCAGTATTTT. Protein sequence: CASSRERGNTDTQYF. Supplemented by reference TRBV18 and TRBJ2-3, the full variable domain reads NAGVMQNPRHLVRRRGQEARLRCSPMKGHSHVYWYRQLPEEGLKFMVYLQKENIIDESGMPKERFSAEFPKEGPSILRIQQVVRGDSAAYFCASSRERGNTDTQYFGPGTRLTVL.

The CDR3 loop reads CASSSTGTGGQETQYF. The CDR3 DNA is TGTGCCAGCAGCTCGACCGGGACAGGGGGCCAAGAGACCCAGTACTTC. V is TRBV7-2 and J is TRBJ2-5; 11 bases line up with TRBD1. There are 16 residues in the CDR3. Germline-derived CDR1 and CDR2 are SGHTA and FQGNSA. V was pared by 4 bases and J by 1 base, with 5 bases of the junction left unmatched.

The chain joins TRBV4-2 to TRBJ1-1, with 7 bases identical to TRBD1. Germline CDR1 LGHNA, CDR2 YNFKEQ. V was pared by 4 bases and J by 5 bases, with 13 bases of the junction left unmatched. The CDR3 has 16 residues. CDR3 in DNA: TGTGCCAGCAGCCCGATGGGGGAACAGGGGATAACTGAAGCTTTCTTT. This gives the protein CASSPMGEQGITEAFF.

The chain has TRBV30 and TRBJ2-7, with D possibly TRBD1 on 6 matching bases. Trimming stripped 0 bases from V and 3 bases from J, with 6 bases between. The CDR3 runs to 12 residues. CDR1 is GTSNPN and CDR2 is SVGIG in the germline V gene (reference sequence). The CDR3 loop is CAWSVQGYEQYF. In nucleotides, the CDR3 is TGTGCCTGGAGTGTACAGGGCTACGAGCAGTACTTC.

In nucleotides, the CDR3 is TGTGCCATCAGTGAGCCACGACGGGCCGCCCGGGGCACAGATACGCAGTATTTT. Protein sequence: CAISEPRRAARGTDTQYF. V is TRBV10-3 and J is TRBJ2-3, with D uncertain. Per germline, CDR1 ENHRY and CDR2 SYGVKD. The V and J ends lost 2 bases and 1 base respectively, with 19 bases between them. The CDR3 extends over 18 amino acids.

This clone was seen many times. Other DNA sequences in the same sample also yield this CDR3. V and J are TRBV7-2 and TRBJ1-5; no firm D call. The CDR3 covers 13 residues. The germline V gene has CDR1 SGHTA and CDR2 FQGNSA. Trimming removed 5 bases from V and 5 bases from J, with 10 bases in between. DNA of the CDR3: TGTGCCAGCAGCCTCGGACCAGATCAGCCCCAGCATTTT. Translated: CASSLGPDQPQHF.

The V and J genes are TRBV6-5 and TRBJ2-3; D unresolved. Germline-derived CDR1 and CDR2 are MNHEY and SVGAGI. The CDR3 length is 16 residues. V shed 0 bases and J shed 0 bases, with 10 bases lying between them. This CDR3 reads CASSYSITSSTDTQYF. The CDR3 nucleotides read TGTGCCAGCAGTTACTCGATCACCTCTAGCACAGATACGCAGTATTTT.

The chain uses TRBV9 and TRBJ1-6; a weak D match, TRBD1 (5 bases). CDR3 length: 14 residues. Germline V gene lookup returns CDR1 SGDLS and CDR2 YYNGEE. V lost 1 base, J lost 8 bases, and 10 bases lay in between. The CDR3 here is CASSVKWGDSPLHF. The CDR3 nucleotides are TGTGCCAGCAGCGTAAAATGGGGGGATTCACCCCTCCACTTT. Together with reference TRBV9 and TRBJ1-6, the CDR3 gives the full variable domain: DSGVTQTPKHLITATGQRVTLRCSPRSGDLSVYWYQQSLDQGLQFLIQYYNGEERAKGNILERFSAQQFPDLHSELNLSSLELGDSALYFCASSVKWGDSPLHFGNGTRLTVT.

Note on this clone: One end of the junction fails to match germline, which may point to a read error. The rearrangement links TRBV10-3 to TRBJ2-5, with 8 bases fitting TRBD2. The CDR3 runs 15 residues. Germline V gene sequence: CDR1 ENHRY, CDR2 SYGVKD. The CDR3 loop is CASSRRGGLGETQYF. The CDR3 DNA sequence: TGTGCCAGCAGTCGCCGCGGGGGGCTAGGGGAGACCCAGTACTTC.

This chain joins TRBV19 and TRBJ2-1, with D perhaps being TRBD1 or TRBD2 (5 bases each). In germline, CDR1 is LNHDA, CDR2 SQIVND (reference sequence). Trimming took off 6 bases at V and 4 bases at J, with 10 bases between the two ends. The CDR3 spans 13 residues. The CDR3 here is CASSGTDYNEQFF. The CDR3 coding sequence is TGTGCCAGTAGCGGGACCGATTACAATGAGCAGTTCTTC.

The rearrangement uses TRBV7-9 and TRBJ2-5, with D possibly matching TRBD1 (6 bases). CDR1 is SEHNR and CDR2 is FQNEAQ in the germline V gene (reference sequence). This CDR3 contains 13 residues. V was pared by 7 bases and J by 5 bases, with 14 bases between. CDR3: CASTWDTMETQYF. In nucleotides, the CDR3 is TGTGCCAGCACCTGGGACACAATGGAGACCCAGTACTTC.

This clone turned up a few times. The CDR3 protein is CASSLSRGRNTGELFF. The DNA for the CDR3 is TGTGCCAGCAGCTTATCCAGGGGAAGGAACACCGGGGAGCTGTTTTTT. The chain has TRBV7-2 and TRBJ2-2; D perhaps matches TRBD1 (6 bases). Deletions cut 2 bases from V and 1 base from J, with 11 bases between. This CDR3 spans 16 amino acids. CDR1 is SGHTA and CDR2 is FQGNSA in the germline V gene.

The V and J genes are TRBV18 and TRBJ2-7; maybe TRBD1 (6 bases). The CDR3 spans 12 residues. In germline, CDR1 is KGHSH, CDR2 LQKENI. Trimming took 2 bases from V and 4 from J, leaving 6 bases between them. The CDR3, as DNA: TGTGCCAGCTCACCAGGACAGTACGAGCAGTACTTC. It translates to CASSPGQYEQYF.

This clone has a handful of counts. V usage is TRBV18 and J usage is TRBJ2-1; the D is unclear. Germline V gene lookup returns CDR1 KGHSH and CDR2 LQKENI. Trimming cost V 3 bases and J 5 bases, with 8 bases left between them. This CDR3 is 13 amino acids long. CDR3 sequence (DNA): TGTGCCAGCTCACCGCAACCCGACAATGAGCAGTTCTTC. Its protein is CASSPQPDNEQFF.

The rearrangement uses TRBV4-2 and TRBJ2-2; tentative D call: TRBD1 (6 bases). This CDR3 has 16 residues. Germline assignment: CDR1 LGHNA and CDR2 YNFKEQ. Trimming left V 2 bases short and J 6 bases short, with 16 bases between. The DNA of the CDR3 is TGTGCCAGCAGCCAACGAGGACAGCTAGAGGCCGGGGAGCTGTTTTTT. Amino acids: CASSQRGQLEAGELFF.

The chain has TRBV19 and TRBJ2-1; the D gene is possibly TRBD1 (5 bases). This CDR3 is 14 amino acids long. Per germline, CDR1 LNHDA and CDR2 SQIVND (reference sequence). V lost 7 bases and J 1 base, leaving 11 bases between the germline ends. CDR3 amino acids: CASNVAGSYNEQFF. In DNA, the CDR3 is TGTGCCAGTAATGTGGCAGGGTCCTACAATGAGCAGTTCTTC.

V usage is TRBV19 and J usage is TRBJ2-1, with 10 bases fitting TRBD2. V dropped 3 bases and J dropped 2; count of bases not matched to a gene: 4. The CDR3 sequence is 16 residues long. The germline gives CDR1 LNHDA, CDR2 SQIVND (reference sequence). The CDR3, as DNA: TGTGCCAGTAGTATTCTAGCGGGAGTCCCCTACAATGAGCAGTTCTTC. Protein sequence: CASSILAGVPYNEQFF.

This sequence joins TRBV30 and TRBJ1-5, with D maybe TRBD1 (5 bases). CDR3 length: 15 residues. Germline lookup yields CDR1 GTSNPN and CDR2 SVGIG (reference sequence). Trimming took 0 bases from V and 2 from J, leaving 11 bases between them. Written as DNA, the CDR3 is TGTGCCTGGAGTGTACTTTCGGGGGGCAATCAGCCCCAGCATTTT. Its protein product is CAWSVLSGGNQPQHF.

A few counts support this clone. V usage is TRBV6-1 and J usage is TRBJ2-6; D remains unclear. Between the trimmed V and J ends, which lost 9 bases and 0 bases, there was a span of 6 bases. Germline V gene lookup returns CDR1 MNHNS and CDR2 SASEGT. This CDR3 contains 13 residues. CDR3 sequence (DNA): TGTGCCAGTACGATCTCTGGGGCCAACGTCCTGACTTTC. This encodes CASTISGANVLTF.

A few counts support this clone. The V gene is TRBV7-6, the J gene TRBJ1-2; 7 bases are shared with TRBD1. The V gene's germline CDR1 is SGHVS and CDR2 FNYEAQ. V was clipped by 3 bases and J by 8 bases; unmatched bases: 12. The CDR3 is made up of 15 amino acids. CDR3 sequence reads: CASSFTEKGAYGYTF. The CDR3 DNA reads TGTGCCAGCAGCTTCACCGAGAAGGGGGCCTACGGCTACACCTTC.

This clone was counted a few times. The V gene is TRBV7-2, the J gene TRBJ1-2; D is ambiguous. This CDR3 has 16 residues. CDR1 and CDR2 from the germline V gene are SGHTA and FQGNSA. The ends were cut back, 6 bases at V and 8 bases at J, with 25 bases in the middle. The CDR3 nucleotides read TGTGCCAGCAGTCCTAACTCTCAGCGATCGGGAGAGGGCTACACCTTC. Protein sequence: CASSPNSQRSGEGYTF.

The chain recombines TRBV28 with TRBJ1-2; 12 nucleotides align to TRBD1. CDR1 is MDHEN and CDR2 is SYDVKM in the germline V gene. This CDR3 spans 15 amino acids. With V trimmed by 10 bases and J by 7 bases, 13 bases remained unmatched. The CDR3 DNA follows: TGTGCCACCTCCGGGACAGGGGGCGGGGAGGTTGGCTACACCTTC. Translated: CATSGTGGGEVGYTF.

This clone has just a few counts. The V gene is TRBV29-1, the J gene TRBJ2-5, with D possibly being TRBD1 (5 bases). V dropped 4 bases and J dropped 2 bases, with 14 bases sitting between them. CDR3 length: 14 amino acids. Germline assignment: CDR1 SQVTM and CDR2 ANQGSEA. DNA of the CDR3: TGCAGCGTTGTCCAAATCGACAGACAAGAGACCCAGTACTTC. This gives the protein CSVVQIDRQETQYF.

This chain joins TRBV15 and TRBJ2-7, with TRBD1 matching 8 bases. This CDR3 has 15 amino acids. V gave up 5 bases and J gave up 0 bases; unmatched junction bases: 6. Germline V gene lookup returns CDR1 LNHNV and CDR2 YYDKDF (reference sequence). Here the CDR3 reads CATSDRGQISYEQYF. CDR3 DNA: TGTGCCACCAGCGACAGGGGCCAAATCTCCTACGAGCAGTACTTC.

DNA of the CDR3: TGTGCCAGCAGCTTGGTTGGGGCGGGCACTGAAGCTTTCTTT. Its translation is CASSLVGAGTEAFF. V is TRBV5-6 and J is TRBJ1-1; possibly TRBD1 for D (5 bases). This CDR3 spans 14 amino acids. V was trimmed by 0 bases and J by 4 bases, leaving 10 bases between them. CDR1 and CDR2 from the germline V gene are SGHDT and YYEEEE.

In this sample, this clone turned up a few times. The chain recombines TRBV7-2 with TRBJ1-4, with TRBD1 matching 7 bases. V was clipped by 0 bases and J by 5 bases; unmatched bases: 12. Germline CDR1 SGHTA, CDR2 FQGNSA. This CDR3 has 18 residues. CDR3 sequence (DNA): TGTGCCAGCAGCTTAGCGAACCCTCCCAGGGGGGGAAATGAAAAACTGTTTTTT. Translated: CASSLANPPRGGNEKLFF.

In this sample, this clone turned up a few times. The rearrangement uses TRBV7-2 and TRBJ1-2; the match to TRBD1 covers 8 bases. The CDR3 runs to 12 residues. The germline V gene encodes CDR1 SGHTA and CDR2 FQGNSA. Losses at the gene ends were 5 bases for V and 6 bases for J; bases not matched to a gene: 2. CDR3 nucleotide sequence: TGTGCCAGCAGCCGACAGGGGAATGGCTACACCTTC. Amino acids: CASSRQGNGYTF.

This clone was seen a handful of times. In the same sample, other DNA sequences code for this CDR3. The V gene is TRBV5-1, the J gene TRBJ2-3; 9 positions agree with TRBD1. Trimming took 5 bases from V and 4 from J; bases not matched to a gene: 8. Germline CDR1 is SGHRS and CDR2 is YFSETQ. This CDR3 comprises 15 residues. The CDR3 region has the DNA TGCGCCAGCAGGTTACCGGGACAGGGTGCAGATACGCAGTATTTT. Its translation: CASRLPGQGADTQYF. The variable domain in full, with the rest retrieved from reference TRBV5-1 and TRBJ2-3, is KAGVTQTPRYLIKTRGQQVTLSCSPISGHRSVSWYQQTPGQGLQFLFEYFSETQRNKGNFPGRFSGRQFSNSRSEMNVSTLELGDSALYLCASRLPGQGADTQYFGPGTRLTVL.